The 18 T cell receptor beta chains given below trace back to one sample, sequenced in a study of monozygotic twins with inflammatory bowel disease. Reanalyzing the 5' RACE reads, TCRdb keeps one entry per CDR3 protein, without DNA. This specimen shows 150,000 to 200,000 distinct CDR3 sequences; the ten leading clones hold about 7.4%. The sample consisted of blood. These receptors all come from a human donor with ulcerative colitis or Crohn's disease, or a healthy co-twin of an affected twin (not recorded which).

The chain joins TRBV20-1 to TRBJ2-4; TCRdb's assignment of TRBD1 cannot be checked, as there is no DNA. The CDR3 totals 14 residues. Looked up from germline, CDR1 is DFQATT and CDR2 is SNEGSKA (reference sequence). CDR3: CSARDGGNVNIQYF.

This chain joins TRBV4-2 and TRBJ2-3. The CDR3 sequence is 14 residues long. Germline lookup yields CDR1 LGHNA and CDR2 YNFKEQ. CDR3 sequence: CASSQEWATDTQYF.

The J gene is TRBJ1-2, the V gene TRBV28; TCRdb's D call of TRBD1 is untestable without DNA. This CDR3 is built from 15 residues. Looked up from germline, CDR1 is MDHEN and CDR2 is SYDVKM. The chain's CDR3 is CASTLRRGEQTGYTF.

The CDR3 protein is CASSPEGLKSETQYF. The rearrangement joins TRBV5-8 to TRBJ2-5; the D call of TRBD2 rests on TCRdb alone, since no DNA is present to check it. Germline V gene data show CDR1 as SGHTS and CDR2 as YDEGEE. The CDR3 loop spans 15 amino acids.

V is TRBV6-2 or TRBV6-3 and J is TRBJ1-5. Per the germline V gene, CDR1 is MNHEY and CDR2 is SVGEGT. This CDR3 comprises 14 residues. This CDR3 is CASRRSYSNQPQHF.

The CDR3 reads CASSVQGLNYNEQFF. The gene calls are TRBV9 and TRBJ2-1; the TCRdb D gene call, TRBD2, has no DNA to confirm it. From germline, CDR1 is SGDLS and CDR2 YYNGEE. This CDR3 spans 15 amino acids.

The J gene is TRBJ1-1, the V gene TRBV5-1. This CDR3 contains 14 residues. Looked up from germline, CDR1 is SGHRS and CDR2 is YFSETQ. The CDR3 sequence: CASSLVSGNTEAFF.

The J gene is TRBJ2-1, the V gene TRBV9; TCRdb returns TRBD1, unconfirmable since there is no DNA. Germline CDR1 is SGDLS and CDR2 is YYNGEE. The CDR3 runs 18 residues. The chain's CDR3 is CASSVGYRGRGGFDEQFF.

V and J are TRBV3-1 and TRBJ2-1; with no DNA, the TCRdb D assignment of TRBD2 cannot be verified. CDR1 and CDR2 (germline): LGHDT, YNNKEL (reference sequence). This CDR3 has 17 residues. The CDR3 is CASSKTTLAGGRNEQFF.

This chain uses TRBV7-2 with TRBJ2-5; TCRdb names TRBD2, which stays unverified in the absence of DNA. Germline-derived CDR1 and CDR2 are SGHTA and FQGNSA. This CDR3 is built from 17 residues. The CDR3 loop reads CASSLALAGGHQETQYF.

The CDR3 spells CASSVQTTLYEQYF. The genes are TRBV7-2 and TRBJ2-7. Germline loops: CDR1 SGHTA, CDR2 FQGNSA. This CDR3 is built from 14 residues.

The chain employs TRBV18 and TRBJ2-1; TCRdb names TRBD1, which stays unverified in the absence of DNA. Per germline, CDR1 KGHSH and CDR2 LQKENI. This CDR3 spans 15 amino acids. CDR3 amino acids: CASSPGQTLYNEQFF.

The rearrangement links TRBV7-2 to TRBJ2-7; TCRdb outputs TRBD1, but without DNA this stays unchecked. Germline CDR1 is SGHTA and CDR2 is FQGNSA. This CDR3 is built from 14 residues. The CDR3 is CASSSFVRGGEQYF.

The chain has TRBV18 and TRBJ2-6; the TRBD1 assignment by TCRdb is unverifiable without DNA. Germline values: CDR1 KGHSH, CDR2 LQKENI. CDR3 length: 18 amino acids. The CDR3 sequence is CASSVRREGRSGANVLTF.

The chain carries TRBV7-2 and TRBJ2-3; TCRdb reports TRBD1, a call that lacks DNA to check it against. CDR3 size: 13 residues. Germline CDR1 and CDR2: SGHTA and FQGNSA. The CDR3 region is CASSSGSSDTQYF.

The chain is built from TRBV12-3 or TRBV12-4 and TRBJ1-4; the TRBD1 assignment by TCRdb is unverifiable without DNA. This CDR3 has 15 residues. The CDR3 sequence is CASSLMGQAHEKLFF.

The V and J genes are TRBV7-2 and TRBJ2-7; the TRBD2 assignment by TCRdb is unverifiable without DNA. CDR1 SGHTA and CDR2 FQGNSA come from the germline V gene. The CDR3 has 15 residues. CDR3 residues: CASSNLAGGGYEQYF. The full variable domain, with the rest looked up from reference TRBV7-2 and TRBJ2-7, is GAGVSQSPSNKVTEKGKDVELRCDPISGHTALYWYRQSLGQGLEFLIYFQGNSAPDKSGLPSDRFSAERTGGSVSTLTIQRTQQEDSAVYLCASSNLAGGGYEQYFGPGTRLTVT.

The chain combines TRBV7-8 with TRBJ2-7; TCRdb names TRBD1, which stays unverified in the absence of DNA. The CDR3 has 15 residues. Germline CDR1 reads SGHVS; CDR2 reads FQNEAQ. CDR3 region: CASSRLGTGIYEQYF.